Reported below is one T cell receptor (beta chain). Libraries were prepared by immunoSEQ multiplex PCR; TCRdb keeps only in-frame clonotypes and omits some of them. Found here are over a million clones, roughly 96% of them singletons; the top ten hold approximately 1%. The data were taken from a study of shared clonotypes between healthy human individuals. Between the trimmed V and J ends, which lost 4 bases and 4 bases, there was a span of 12 bases. The CDR3 is 15 amino acids. Germline V gives CDR1 SGDLS, CDR2 YYNGEE. The V call is TRBV9, the J call TRBJ2-6; perhaps TRBD1 as D (6 bases). The sequenced material came from naive CD4+ T cells sorted from blood. Subset here: CD45RA+ positively selected. The sequence came from a man aged 25 to 40 in good health. The CDR3 loop reads CASSHTGYGANVLTF. The DNA of the CDR3 is TGTGCCAGCAGCCATACAGGGTACGGGGCCAACGTCCTGACTTTC.